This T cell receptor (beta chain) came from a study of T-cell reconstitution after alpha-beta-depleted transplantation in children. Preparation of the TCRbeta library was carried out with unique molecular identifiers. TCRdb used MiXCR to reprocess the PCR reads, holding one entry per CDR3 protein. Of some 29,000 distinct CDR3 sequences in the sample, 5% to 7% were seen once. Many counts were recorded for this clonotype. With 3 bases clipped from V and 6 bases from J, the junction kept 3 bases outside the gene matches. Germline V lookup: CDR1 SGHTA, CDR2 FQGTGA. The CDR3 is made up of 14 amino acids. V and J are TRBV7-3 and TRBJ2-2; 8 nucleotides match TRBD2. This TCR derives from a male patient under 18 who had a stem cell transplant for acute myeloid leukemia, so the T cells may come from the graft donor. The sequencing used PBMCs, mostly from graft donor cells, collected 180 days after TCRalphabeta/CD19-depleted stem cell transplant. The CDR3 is CASSLSGGAGELFF. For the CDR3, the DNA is TGTGCCAGCAGCTTGTCGGGAGGGGCCGGGGAGCTGTTTTTT.